Following are 18 T cell receptor beta chains from one sample sequenced in a study of identical twins' blood T cells. TCRdb itself ran the 5' RACE reads through MiXCR, one entry per CDR3 protein. The data hold 300,000 to 400,000 distinct CDR3 sequences, with around 30% observed a single time. The sequencing input was PBMCs. The receptor set was obtained from a woman aged 18 to 49 in good health.

This clonotype was seen at least ten times. The chain combines TRBV20-1 with TRBJ1-5; D ambiguous. V lost 4 bases to trimming and J lost 1 base, with 14 bases between them. Germline loops: CDR1 DFQATT, CDR2 SNEGSKA (reference sequence). The CDR3 has 15 amino acids. The CDR3, as DNA: TGCAGTGCTATTGGTGGAGGTTGGAGCAATCAGCCCCAGCATTTT. Translating it yields CSAIGGGWSNQPQHF.

The chain recombines TRBV29-1 with TRBJ1-2; 7 nucleotides match TRBD1. Trimming at V came to 7 bases and at J to 7 bases, leaving 12 bases not matched to a gene. This CDR3 contains 13 residues. The V gene's germline CDR1 is SQVTM and CDR2 ANQGSEA. CDR3 loop: CSAESFTGVGYTF. Written as DNA, the CDR3 is TGCAGCGCCGAATCATTTACAGGGGTTGGCTACACCTTC.

This clonotype has a handful of counts. J is TRBJ2-3 and V is TRBV7-2; D is unresolved. There are 15 residues in the CDR3. The germline CDR1 and CDR2 sequences are SGHTA and FQGNSA. Trimming took 2 bases from V and 1 from J, leaving 10 bases between them. CDR3 protein: CASSLRPLGTDTQYF. The CDR3 DNA reads as TGTGCCAGCAGCTTAAGGCCACTTGGCACAGATACGCAGTATTTT.

The chain joins TRBV19 to TRBJ2-1, with D maybe TRBD1 (6 bases). The CDR3 contains 17 residues. V lost 2 bases, J lost 1 base, and 15 bases lay in between. Germline lookup yields CDR1 LNHDA and CDR2 SQIVND (reference sequence). CDR3 bases: TGTGCCAGTAGTATACAAAGCGACAGGATTTCCTACAATGAGCAGTTCTTC. Residues: CASSIQSDRISYNEQFF.

The chain is built from TRBV7-9 and TRBJ1-3; no reliable D call. This CDR3 spans 14 amino acids. Germline assignment: CDR1 SEHNR and CDR2 FQNEAQ (reference sequence). Trimming cost V 8 bases and J 0 bases, with 11 bases left between them. The CDR3 protein is CASSPAASGNTIYF. DNA of the CDR3: TGTGCCAGCTCACCGGCGGCCTCTGGAAACACCATATATTTT.

The chain recombines TRBV10-3 with TRBJ1-1; tentative D call: TRBD1 (6 bases). The CDR3 has 15 residues. Germline V CDR1 and CDR2: ENHRY, SYGVKD. Trimming stripped 1 base from V and 5 bases from J, with 14 bases between. DNA for the CDR3: TGTGCCATCAGTGAGTGGGTAGGGGGGGGAACTGAAGCTTTCTTT. It is translated as CAISEWVGGGTEAFF.

This clonotype appeared many times. For the CDR3, the DNA is TGCAGTGCTAGTAGCGGAGACAATGAGCAGTTCTTC. The encoded protein is CSASSGDNEQFF. The genes are TRBV20-1 and TRBJ2-1; possible D gene TRBD2, 6 bases. The CDR3 totals 12 residues. CDR1 is DFQATT, CDR2 SNEGSKA, per germline (reference sequence). The V gene lost 3 bases and the J gene lost 5 bases, with 8 bases spanning the gap.

The table lists this clonotype with a few counts. This chain uses TRBV29-1 with TRBJ1-1; possibly TRBD1 for D (6 bases). This CDR3 is built from 14 residues. Germline assignment: CDR1 SQVTM and CDR2 ANQGSEA. Trimming took off 4 bases at V and 5 bases at J, with 17 bases between the two ends. In DNA, the CDR3 is TGCAGCGTTGGTTCCCCAGGGGCGCATACTGAAGCTTTCTTT. Its translation: CSVGSPGAHTEAFF. Variable domain in full (rest from reference TRBV29-1 and TRBJ1-1): SAVISQKPSRDICQRGTSLTIQCQVDSQVTMMFWYRQQPGQSLTLIATANQGSEATYESGFVIDKFPISRPNLTFSTLTVSNMSPEDSSIYLCSVGSPGAHTEAFFGQGTRLTVV.

The genes are TRBV5-4 and TRBJ1-1, with D possibly being TRBD1 (6 bases). The germline V gene has CDR1 SGHNT and CDR2 YYREEE (reference sequence). V lost 4 bases, J lost 6 bases, and 19 bases lay in between. This CDR3 has 15 residues. CDR3 in DNA: TGTGCCAGCAGCCTCAAGACAGGAACTCACTCTGAAGCTTTCTTT. Translating it yields CASSLKTGTHSEAFF.

This clonotype was seen a handful of times. The CDR3 loop reads CAISERGGGEAFF. The CDR3 DNA follows: TGTGCCATCAGTGAGCGTGGTGGAGGGGAAGCTTTCTTT. The rearrangement joins TRBV10-3 to TRBJ1-1; no clear D gene. CDR3 length equals 13 residues. The germline V and J ends were trimmed by 2 bases and 8 bases, with 12 bases remaining between them. CDR1 and CDR2 from the germline V gene are ENHRY and SYGVKD.

This clonotype has only a few counts. The chain has TRBV29-1 and TRBJ1-1; D uncertain. The V end was cut by 4 bases, the J end by 6 bases, with 9 bases between. The CDR3 loop spans 11 amino acids. Germline V gene lookup returns CDR1 SQVTM and CDR2 ANQGSEA. DNA of the CDR3: TGCAGCGTTGGGTCCAATCCTGAAGCTTTCTTT. It is translated as CSVGSNPEAFF. Full variable domain (outside the CDR3, taken from reference TRBV29-1 and TRBJ1-1): SAVISQKPSRDICQRGTSLTIQCQVDSQVTMMFWYRQQPGQSLTLIATANQGSEATYESGFVIDKFPISRPNLTFSTLTVSNMSPEDSSIYLCSVGSNPEAFFGQGTRLTVV.

The sample holds many counts of this clonotype. V is TRBV6-2 or TRBV6-3 and J is TRBJ2-2, with D tentatively TRBD2 (5 bases). Trimming pared 6 bases from V and 6 bases from J, leaving 20 bases between. CDR1 is MNHEY and CDR2 is SVGEGT in the germline V gene. The CDR3 is made up of 16 amino acids. DNA for the CDR3: TGTGCCAGCAGCTCTCATCCGGGAAAACCACCCGGGGAGCTGTTTTTT. Residues: CASSSHPGKPPGELFF.

This clonotype has a handful of counts. The chain links TRBV12-3 or TRBV12-4 to TRBJ2-1, with 8 bases aligning to TRBD2. This CDR3 has 16 residues. After removal of 6 bases from V and 0 bases from J, the junction contained 7 bases not matched to a gene. The DNA for the CDR3 is TGTGCCAGCAGCATCGTTAGCGGGGACTCCTACAATGAGCAGTTCTTC. As protein: CASSIVSGDSYNEQFF.

As to this clonotype: It may be a read error: a sequence one base away is much more abundant. The V call is TRBV29-1, the J call TRBJ1-1; 7 positions agree with TRBD1. The CDR3 spans 14 residues. Germline-derived CDR1 and CDR2 are SQVTM and ANQGSEA. The ends lost 7 bases at V and 2 bases at J; junction bases unmatched: 10. This CDR3 reads CSALPRQGNTEAFF. The CDR3, as DNA: TGCAGCGCCCTTCCACGACAGGGTAACACTGAAGCTTTCTTT.

The chain couples TRBV5-1 to TRBJ2-1, with a weak D call TRBD1 (5 bases). Germline lookup yields CDR1 SGHRS and CDR2 YFSETQ. The CDR3 sequence is 16 residues long. V dropped 6 bases and J dropped 1 base, with 17 bases sitting between them. The CDR3 DNA follows: TGCGCCAGCACTTCCTTGTTAGGGGCTTCCTACAATGAGCAGTTCTTC. Protein: CASTSLLGASYNEQFF.

This clonotype was counted only a few times. V and J are TRBV18 and TRBJ1-6; D is unresolved. This CDR3 has 15 residues. Germline-derived CDR1 and CDR2 are KGHSH and LQKENI. Trimming stripped 2 bases from V and 0 bases from J, with 5 bases between. CDR3 protein: CASSPSSSYNSPLHF. DNA of the CDR3: TGTGCCAGCTCACCATCGAGCTCCTATAATTCACCCCTCCACTTT.

With respect to this clonotype: The junction does not match germline at one end; this may be a read error. The chain combines TRBV29-1 with TRBJ2-4, with D perhaps matching TRBD1 (5 bases). Looked up from germline, CDR1 is SQVTM and CDR2 is ANQGSEA. The CDR3 runs 16 residues. DNA of the CDR3: TGCAGCGTTGAAGATCTTAGACAGCTCTATGGGAACATCCAGTACTTC. Translated: CSVEDLRQLYGNIQYF. Complete variable domain (other parts from reference TRBV29-1 and TRBJ2-4): SAVISQKPSRDICQRGTSLTIQCQVDSQVTMMFWYRQQPGQSLTLIATANQGSEATYESGFVIDKFPISRPNLTFSTLTVSNMSPEDSSIYLCSVEDLRQLYGNIQYFGAGTRLSVL.

As concerns this clonotype: This may stem from a read error, because a much larger clone lies one nucleotide away. The rearrangement uses TRBV29-1 and TRBJ1-4; D is uncertain. The CDR3 is 13 amino acids. Germline assignment: CDR1 SQVTM and CDR2 ANQGSEA. V gave up 4 bases and J gave up 5 bases, with 11 bases separating them. CDR3 amino acids: CSVGVAGNEKLFF. In nucleotides, the CDR3 is TGCAGCGTTGGGGTGGCAGGAAATGAAAAACTGTTTTTT. The entire variable domain, with the rest obtained from reference TRBV29-1 and TRBJ1-4, is as follows: SAVISQKPSRDICQRGTSLTIQCQVDSQVTMMFWYRQQPGQSLTLIATANQGSEATYESGFVIDKFPISRPNLTFSTLTVSNMSPEDSSIYLCSVGVAGNEKLFFGSGTQLSVL.